The T cell receptor (beta chain) under discussion was sequenced for a study of memory CD4+ T cells and cytomegalovirus serostatus. This table comes from immunoSEQ multiplex PCR, and its TCRdb copy is limited to in-frame clones, with some not included. The sample lists approximately 92,000 clones; under 90% were seen once. V shed 2 bases and J 4 bases; nucleotides not matched to a gene: 2. The germline CDR1 and CDR2 sequences are SEHNR and FQNEAQ (reference sequence). The CDR3 contains 14 residues. This clone came up once. The sort gate was single viable CD3+CD4+CD8-CD45RO+ cells for memory CD4+ T cells.

What was sequenced was memory CD4+ T cells from blood. The V call is TRBV7-9, the J call TRBJ1-1, with TRBD1 matching over 9 bases. The source of this sequence is an adult in good health and CMV-seropositive. CDR3 in amino acids: CASSLRQGVTEAFF. In DNA form, the CDR3 reads TGTGCCAGCAGCTTAAGACAGGGGGTCACTGAAGCTTTCTTT.